The rows below give T cell receptor beta chains drawn from one sample of a study of blood T cell repertoires in COVID-19. Sequencing used immunoSEQ multiplex PCR; TCRdb keeps in-frame clones, though not all of them. Altogether over 200,000 clones are present, approximately 86% being singletons, with the ten largest covering more than 2.5%. The sample taken for sequencing was peripheral blood. These receptors all come from a woman in her 30s who had recovered from COVID-19. Each CDR3 is given with its conserved first and last residue. Only some rows state a clone size, as once, few, many or a class for expanded clones.

V,J,size,CDR3
TRBV6-1,TRBJ2-5,NA,CASSEWSPQYF
TRBV7-2,TRBJ1-6,NA,CASSLERVGSPLHF
TRBV5-1,TRBJ2-7,NA,CASSSGLAGSYEQYF
TRBV5-6,TRBJ2-1,NA,CASSSTDRNEQFF
TRBV14,TRBJ2-1,NA,CASSQVRVAEQFF
TRBV4-1,TRBJ1-1,NA,CASSLGGRTEAFF
TRBV3-1/TRBV3-2,TRBJ1-2,NA,CASSQDLVYGYTF
TRBV7-2,TRBJ2-3,NA,CASSPPDGGPTDTQYF
TRBV7-9,TRBJ2-1,NA,CASSPSASGGAVGEQFF
TRBV6-5,TRBJ1-1,NA,CASSYDRGNTEAFF
TRBV6-6,TRBJ1-5,NA,CASRNRGIINQPQHF
TRBV6-1,TRBJ2-1,NA,CASSDQSGGANEQFF
TRBV7-2,TRBJ2-3,once,CASSPQGMDTDTQYF
TRBV2,TRBJ2-3,NA,CATGTDTQYF
TRBV6-5,TRBJ1-1,NA,CASSYLGTQEAFF
TRBV6-6,TRBJ2-5,NA,CASGTPGETQYF
TRBV5-6,TRBJ1-2,few,CASSSDRGHYGYTF
TRBV7-9,TRBJ2-2,NA,CASVGPSQGANTGELFF
TRBV18,TRBJ1-2,NA,CASSPPIGQGFEYGYTF
TRBV10-2,TRBJ2-7,NA,CASIADRGRYEQYF
TRBV13,TRBJ2-3,NA,CASSPIGQGPPDTQYF
TRBV3-1/TRBV3-2,TRBJ2-3,NA,CASSQGPSGGTDTQYF
TRBV6-2/TRBV6-3,TRBJ2-5,NA,CASSYLAGVQETQYF
TRBV19,TRBJ1-4,NA,CASSIGYRKSRRNEKLFF
TRBV3-1/TRBV3-2,TRBJ1-3,NA,CASTRQGGNTIYF
TRBV7-9,TRBJ2-7,NA,CASSFTSGGMLLQYF
TRBV5-5,TRBJ2-3,NA,CASSSGGATVTSTDTQYF
TRBV19,TRBJ1-1,NA,CASSMGIRRTWAQEDTEAFF
TRBV6-5,TRBJ2-1,NA,CASNRLAGGYNEQFF
TRBV15,TRBJ1-6,few,CATSTQGGRGGNSPLHF
TRBV12-5,TRBJ1-2,NA,CASGLRLQGTNYGYTF
TRBV2,TRBJ2-2,few,CASSERGTGELFF
TRBV5-6,TRBJ1-1,few,CASSPTGVNTEAFF
TRBV6-2/TRBV6-3,TRBJ2-1,NA,CASSYSAGSGGAYNEQFF
TRBV10-2,TRBJ1-5,NA,CASSDFGGSSNQPQHF
TRBV5-1,TRBJ2-7,once,CASSPGQGASYEQYF
TRBV27,TRBJ1-1,NA,CASSSTKFTEAFF